Each of the 28 T cell receptor beta chains below was sequenced from the same sample in a study of CD8 T cells in ankylosing spondylitis listed by TCRdb under 2017. The library was generated by 5' RACE. Sequencing relied on an Illumina HiSeq 2500. The public reads were reanalyzed by TCRdb: fastp trimming at Q25, MiXCR alignment, in-frame beta chains only. Every CDR3 protein is listed once, alongside the most common genes and DNA of its rows. This sample comprises about 130,000 distinct CDR3 sequences, just under 7.5% of them detected only once. Roughly 12% of the sample goes to the ten largest clones. Material: blood, either unsorted or a sorted T cell fraction (not recorded which). These receptors were taken from a female donor with ankylosing spondylitis or in good health (not recorded which).

Ten or more counts support this clonotype. The V gene is TRBV28, the J gene TRBJ1-4; D perhaps matches TRBD1 (5 bases). The CDR3 spans 14 residues. V lost 4 bases, J lost 8 bases, and 14 bases lay in between. In germline, CDR1 is MDHEN, CDR2 SYDVKM. The CDR3 region has the DNA TGTGCCAGCAGTTGGAGAGGGGCAGAGGAAAAACTGTTTTTT. Protein: CASSWRGAEEKLFF.

This clonotype has ten or more counts. The chain uses TRBV12-3 or TRBV12-4 and TRBJ1-6, with no clear D. Trimming removed 2 bases at V and 7 bases at J, with 15 bases between. This CDR3 contains 16 residues. The CDR3, as DNA: TGTGCCAGCAGTTTAAAATTCGGGCAAAAAAATTCACCCCTCCACTTT. It yields the protein CASSLKFGQKNSPLHF.

This clonotype rates as medium-sized. The chain combines TRBV12-3 or TRBV12-4 with TRBJ1-1; D remains ambiguous. The CDR3 is 13 amino acids. V was shortened by 1 base and J by 1 base, with 4 bases between the two germline ends. The CDR3 region is CASSLGGNTEAFF. The DNA of the CDR3 is TGTGCCAGCAGTTTAGGTGGGAACACTGAAGCTTTCTTT.

Many counts were recorded for this clonotype. The V gene is TRBV7-2, the J gene TRBJ1-2; maybe TRBD1 (6 bases). This CDR3 has 16 residues. The V gene's germline CDR1 is SGHTA and CDR2 FQGNSA. Trimming removed 5 bases from V and 2 bases from J, with 18 bases in between. The DNA for the CDR3 is TGTGCCAGCAGCCCGAGGGGGGAGGGGAGGAACTATGGCTACACCTTC. Protein: CASSPRGEGRNYGYTF.

This clonotype was picked up many times. For the CDR3, the DNA is TGTGCCAGCAGTGAAACCTGGGGACAGCCCCAGCATTTT. It is translated as CASSETWGQPQHF. The rearrangement joins TRBV2 to TRBJ1-5; D not resolved. The CDR3 spans 13 residues. Trimming took 2 bases from V and 7 from J, leaving 9 bases between them. Germline V gives CDR1 SNHLY, CDR2 FYNNEI.

This clonotype was recorded many times. The V gene is TRBV7-3, the J gene TRBJ2-3; no firm D call. The CDR3 spans 13 residues. V lost 1 base to trimming and J lost 4 bases, with 6 bases between them. Per the germline V gene, CDR1 is SGHTA and CDR2 is FQGTGA. The CDR3 nucleotides read TGTGCCAGCAGCTTAAATGAGGCAGATACGCAGTATTTT. Translation: CASSLNEADTQYF.

This clonotype came up many times. The V call is TRBV12-3 or TRBV12-4, the J call TRBJ2-2; 7 bases fit TRBD1. The CDR3 has 14 residues. V lost 5 bases to trimming and J lost 6 bases; unmatched junction nucleotides: 6. In nucleotides, the CDR3 is TGTGCCAGCAGTGGTCCGGGACAGTCCGGGGAGCTGTTTTTT. It translates to CASSGPGQSGELFF.

This clonotype was picked up many times. The chain uses TRBV9 and TRBJ1-2, with 7 positions matching TRBD1. V lost 3 bases, J lost 7 bases, and 0 bases stayed unmatched. From germline, CDR1 is SGDLS and CDR2 YYNGEE. The CDR3 spans 11 residues. CDR3 sequence (DNA): TGTGCCAGCAGCGACAGGGGTGGCTACACCTTC. It specifies CASSDRGGYTF.

This clonotype was counted many times. The chain is built from TRBV4-1 and TRBJ2-4; D is ambiguous. Trimming cost V 4 bases and J 0 bases, with 10 bases left between them. CDR1 is MGHRA and CDR2 is YSYEKL in the germline V gene. The CDR3 sequence is 15 residues long. The CDR3 loop reads CASSRTMLAKNIQYF. The DNA for the CDR3 is TGCGCCAGCAGCCGAACCATGTTAGCCAAAAACATTCAGTACTTC.

This clonotype was detected ten times or more. V is TRBV29-1 and J is TRBJ2-5; the match to TRBD1 covers 8 bases. The length of the CDR3 is 16 residues. J was trimmed by 4 bases and V by 4 bases; bases with no gene match: 14. Germline V gene data show CDR1 as SQVTM and CDR2 as ANQGSEA. The CDR3 bases are TGCAGCGTTGGCGGCCCCGGGACAGGAGGGGCAGAGACCCAGTACTTC. Translating it yields CSVGGPGTGGAETQYF.

In its sample, this clonotype was seen many times. The chain has TRBV5-1 and TRBJ2-2; D possibly corresponds to TRBD2 (5 bases). The CDR3 totals 15 residues. The germline V and J ends were trimmed by 4 bases and 0 bases, with 10 bases remaining between them. Germline V gene sequence: CDR1 SGHRS, CDR2 YFSETQ. The CDR3 DNA follows: TGCGCCAGCAGCCAGACTACTGCGAACACCGGGGAGCTGTTTTTT. As protein: CASSQTTANTGELFF.

This clonotype was recorded a few times. V gene TRBV7-9 combines with J gene TRBJ2-5; D unresolved. Germline-derived CDR1 and CDR2 are SEHNR and FQNEAQ (reference sequence). With 5 bases removed from V and 1 base from J, the gap between germline ends came to 8 bases. The CDR3 covers 13 residues. Here the CDR3 reads CASSPQAQETQYF. The CDR3, as DNA: TGTGCCAGCAGCCCCCAGGCCCAAGAGACCCAGTACTTC.

This clonotype was seen ten or more times. This CDR3 is CASSLLGRMNTEAFF. The CDR3, as DNA: TGCGCCAGCAGCTTGCTCGGACGAATGAACACTGAAGCTTTCTTT. The rearrangement uses TRBV5-1 and TRBJ1-1; no reliable D call. This CDR3 spans 15 amino acids. Trimming took off 1 base at V and 0 bases at J, with 10 bases between the two ends. From germline, CDR1 is SGHRS and CDR2 YFSETQ.

This clonotype was observed at least ten times. The chain carries TRBV6-5 and TRBJ1-1; tentatively, D is TRBD1 (5 bases). V lost 4 bases and J 0 bases, leaving 9 bases between the germline ends. Germline values: CDR1 MNHEY, CDR2 SVGAGI. CDR3 size: 14 residues. The chain's CDR3 is CASSSTALNTEAFF. In DNA form, the CDR3 reads TGTGCCAGCAGTTCGACAGCCTTGAACACTGAAGCTTTCTTT.

There are many counts of this clonotype. The gene calls are TRBV6-1 and TRBJ2-2; possible D gene TRBD1, 5 bases. The length of the CDR3 is 18 residues. Trimming cost V 4 bases and J 6 bases, with 24 bases left between them. Per germline, CDR1 MNHNS and CDR2 SASEGT. This CDR3 reads CASSALNQGYYGPGELFF. In DNA form, the CDR3 reads TGTGCCAGCAGTGCGCTTAATCAGGGTTATTACGGGCCCGGGGAGCTGTTTTTT.

Of note for this clonotype: A much bigger clone sits one base away, suggesting this may be a read error. The chain carries TRBV5-6 and TRBJ1-2; D gene ambiguous. Germline V gene data show CDR1 as SGHDT and CDR2 as YYEEEE. CDR3 length: 12 residues. The CDR3 DNA reads as TGTACCAGCAGCTTGGCGGGGAGGGGCTACACCTTC. This codes for CTSSLAGRGYTF.

This clonotype was recorded many times. J is TRBJ2-7 and V is TRBV7-2; the match to TRBD2 covers 9 bases. The CDR3 length is 16 residues. From germline, CDR1 is SGHTA and CDR2 FQGNSA. The J segment lost 4 bases and the V segment lost 5 bases, leaving 12 bases of the junction unmatched. CDR3 residues: CASSPFSGGPKYEQYF. DNA for the CDR3: TGTGCCAGCAGCCCCTTTAGCGGGGGCCCAAAGTACGAGCAGTACTTC.

This clonotype was observed many times. The V and J genes are TRBV7-8 and TRBJ2-5; D might be TRBD1 or TRBD2, each matching 5 bases. V dropped 0 bases and J dropped 3 bases, with 11 bases sitting between them. CDR3 length: 15 amino acids. Germline CDR1 reads SGHVS; CDR2 reads FQNEAQ. CDR3 sequence: CASSLAGVNKETQYF. For the CDR3, the DNA is TGTGCCAGCAGCTTAGCGGGGGTAAATAAAGAGACCCAGTACTTC.

This clonotype was observed at least ten times. The genes are TRBV5-1 and TRBJ2-1; D possibly corresponds to TRBD2 (7 bases). The ends were cut back, 4 bases at V and 4 bases at J, with 18 bases in the middle. The CDR3 is 16 residues long. Germline V gene data show CDR1 as SGHRS and CDR2 as YFSETQ. CDR3 sequence (DNA): TGCGCCAGCAGCCCTGGGGGGGCGGGGAGTTACAATGAGCAGTTCTTC. Protein: CASSPGGAGSYNEQFF.

The sample holds many counts of this clonotype. Compared with germline, one end of the junction differs, possibly owing to a read error. V and J are TRBV20-1 and TRBJ2-3, with 8 bases aligning to TRBD2. CDR3 length: 15 residues. The germline gives CDR1 DFQATT, CDR2 SNEGSKA (reference sequence). The CDR3 sequence: CSARELAGSTDTQYF. CDR3 nucleotide sequence: TGCAGTGCGAGAGAGCTAGCGGGTAGCACAGATACGCAGTATTTT.

Comments on this clonotype: With a much larger clone just one base away, this may be a read error. The rearrangement uses TRBV20-1 and TRBJ1-5, with TRBD1 identical over 10 bases. Per germline, CDR1 DFQATT and CDR2 SNEGSKA (reference sequence). With V trimmed by 5 bases and J by 7 bases, 11 bases remained unmatched. The CDR3 is 15 amino acids. The CDR3 DNA follows: TGCAGTGCTGGAACGATCCGGGACAGGGGACAGCCCCAGCATTTT. This encodes CSAGTIRDRGQPQHF.

The V call is TRBV7-9, the J call TRBJ2-3, with D hard to call. Between the trimmed V and J ends, which lost 1 base and 6 bases, there was a span of 17 bases. Germline loops: CDR1 SEHNR, CDR2 FQNEAQ (reference sequence). The CDR3 runs 16 residues. Here the CDR3 DNA reads TGTGCCAGCAGCTTAGGGGGATCCTTCTTGTGGGATACGCAGTATTTT. The encoded protein is CASSLGGSFLWDTQYF.

V and J are TRBV29-1 and TRBJ1-1; D may be TRBD1 (6 bases). V gave up 7 bases and J gave up 6 bases, with 24 bases separating them. The germline gives CDR1 SQVTM, CDR2 ANQGSEA. The CDR3 has 15 amino acids. The CDR3 sequence: CSALGQGTSGAEAFF. The CDR3 DNA follows: TGCAGCGCCTTGGGGCAGGGGACGAGTGGCGCTGAAGCTTTCTTT. Based on the CDR3 plus reference TRBV29-1 and TRBJ1-1, the full variable domain is SAVISQKPSRDICQRGTSLTIQCQVDSQVTMMFWYRQQPGQSLTLIATANQGSEATYESGFVIDKFPISRPNLTFSTLTVSNMSPEDSSIYLCSALGQGTSGAEAFFGQGTRLTVV.

Ten or more counts support this clonotype. The V call is TRBV12-3 or TRBV12-4, the J call TRBJ1-5; 10 positions agree with TRBD1. The CDR3 runs to 13 residues. Losses at the gene ends were 10 bases for V and 6 bases for J; bases not matched to a gene: 6. CDR3 protein: CATRTGGSQPQHF. The CDR3 bases are TGTGCCACCAGGACAGGGGGAAGTCAGCCCCAGCATTTT.

Many counts were recorded for this clonotype. The gene calls are TRBV29-1 and TRBJ2-2, with D possibly being TRBD1 or TRBD2 (5 bases each). Germline loops: CDR1 SQVTM, CDR2 ANQGSEA. V lost 5 bases and J lost 2, with 15 bases in between. The CDR3 is made up of 15 amino acids. For the CDR3, the DNA is TGCAGCGTTAAAGGGACCGAGATCAACACCGGGGAGCTGTTTTTT. Protein: CSVKGTEINTGELFF.

The table lists this clonotype with a few counts. This chain links TRBV4-1 with TRBJ2-3; D is unclear. The CDR3 spans 13 residues. The germline V gene has CDR1 MGHRA and CDR2 YSYEKL. Trimming shortened V by 4 bases and J by 3 bases, and 8 bases separated the two germline ends. The CDR3 DNA reads as TGCGCCAGCAGCCGGGAAAGGACAGATACGCAGTATTTT. Encoded protein: CASSRERTDTQYF.

This clonotype was counted many times. The chain employs TRBV6-4 and TRBJ2-1, with 16 bases fitting TRBD2. Germline lookup yields CDR1 MRHNA and CDR2 SNTAGT. V trimming: 6 bases; J trimming: 0 bases; junction bases outside the gene matches: 11. This CDR3 comprises 20 residues. CDR3: CASSPVGLAGGRFSYNEQFF. The CDR3, as DNA: TGTGCCAGCAGCCCCGTGGGACTAGCGGGGGGGAGATTCTCCTACAATGAGCAGTTCTTC.

In its sample, this clonotype was seen many times. The chain carries TRBV20-1 and TRBJ1-3, with D perhaps TRBD1 (5 bases). From germline, CDR1 is DFQATT and CDR2 SNEGSKA (reference sequence). V gave up 2 bases and J gave up 2 bases, with 13 bases separating them. The CDR3 spans 15 residues. CDR3 in amino acids: CSARSGAQAGNTIYF. The CDR3 DNA reads TGCAGTGCTAGAAGTGGGGCCCAAGCTGGAAACACCATATATTTT.